This T cell receptor beta chain was found in a study of blood T cell repertoires in COVID-19. Study overall: Samples came from the United States, Italy and Spain, spanning acute and convalescent COVID-19.

Participants were aged roughly 18 to 90 years, lived in 24 US areas, and enrolled virtually. Participant-reported clinical history was the basis for cohort assignment. Per the germline V gene, CDR1 is LNHDA and CDR2 is SQIVND (reference sequence). This CDR3 spans 16 amino acids. V was trimmed by 6 bases and J by 6 bases, leaving 20 bases between them. A single count supports this clone. Assay used: immunoSEQ multiplex PCR; TCRdb lists only in-frame clones, some missing. The sample has around 250,000 clones; about 91% are singletons. The chain links TRBV19 to TRBJ1-4, with D perhaps TRBD1 (5 bases). The receptor was derived from a woman aged 40 to 49 with acute COVID-19. The sample consisted of PBMCs or T cells enriched from blood (not recorded which). CDR3: CASRKTRSGADEKLFF. CDR3 nucleotides: TGTGCCAGTAGGAAGACGCGTAGCGGGGCCGATGAAAAACTGTTTTTT.